The source of this T cell receptor (beta chain) is a study of blood T cell repertoires in COVID-19. About the research overall: The origin of the acute and convalescent COVID-19 samples was the United States, Italy and Spain. PBMCs, B-cell-depleted T cells, or T cells were the source of the cDNA or gDNA that made up the material.

Per the authors' pipeline: Amplified reference gene primers provided the basis for estimating nucleated cell counts. Sequencing used immunoSEQ multiplex PCR; TCRdb keeps in-frame clones, though not all of them. The V and J calls and clone size are taken from that table; D and trimming were inferred from the DNA. Counted here are some 19,000 clones, about 91% occurring once; the ten biggest clones make up around an eighth. Germline lookup yields CDR1 SGDLS and CDR2 YYNGEE. The CDR3 is made up of 21 amino acids. Germline trimming cut 0 bases from V and 2 bases from J; bases unmatched to any gene: 18. This sequence originates from a man in his 60s with active COVID-19. This sequence joins TRBV9 and TRBJ1-5, with 9 bases lining up with TRBD1. The sequenced sample consisted of peripheral blood. The CDR3, as DNA: TGTGCCAGCAGCGTAGGGGCAAAGGGGGACAGGGTCCTTAACGGCAATCAGCCCCAGCATTTT. This sequence encodes CASSVGAKGDRVLNGNQPQHF.